This T cell receptor beta chain originates from a study of T-cell reconstitution after alpha-beta-depleted transplantation in children. The CDR3 extends over 14 amino acids. Trimming took off 6 bases at V and 0 bases at J, with 12 bases between the two ends. This clonotype was seen a few times. Researchers prepared the TCRbeta library using unique molecular identifiers, the study reports. TCRdb reprocessed the PCR reads with MiXCR, giving one entry per CDR3 protein. The table includes 200,000 to 250,000 distinct CDR3 sequences, under 8.5% detected once. The chain uses TRBV12-3 or TRBV12-4 and TRBJ2-7, with D possibly matching TRBD2 (6 bases). The sequence was obtained from a boy aged 2 to 9 with acute lymphoblastic leukemia, due to receive a stem cell transplant. The specimen comprised PBMCs, sampled before TCRalphabeta/CD19-depleted stem cell transplant. The CDR3 here is CASRGGRGSYEQYF. CDR3 coding DNA: TGTGCCAGCAGGGGGGGACGGGGCTCCTACGAGCAGTACTTC.